This TCR beta chain was documented in a study of cytomegalovirus exposure and HLA in healthy donors. Overall study results and limits: Later work found that TCR association rates differed between HLA loci; DRB1 had the most and HLA-C the fewest. In a later analysis, TCR beta V- and J-gene trimming was associated with a missense DCLRE1C variant.

At collection, donors were nominally healthy, but unrecorded immune exposures were probable. Trimming removed 7 bases from V and 6 bases from J; junction bases left unmatched: 7. Germline CDR1 LNHDA, CDR2 SQIVND (reference sequence). CDR3 length: 15 residues. This clone was seen just once. Its matching antigen is unknown. The PCR was carried out with 60 Vbeta primers and 13 Jbeta primers. The protocol was immunoSEQ multiplex PCR, while the TCRdb copy is restricted to in-frame clones and leaves out a portion. Among fewer than 150,000 clones listed, about 78% were seen once. Sequencing was done on a sample of PBMCs. The V call is TRBV19, the J call TRBJ2-2; 11 positions match TRBD2. This TCR derives from a man between 50 and 59 years old in good health and CMV-seronegative. The CDR3 here is CASTRTSGLSGELFF. The CDR3 DNA reads TGTGCCAGTACCCGGACTAGCGGGCTCTCCGGGGAGCTGTTTTTT.